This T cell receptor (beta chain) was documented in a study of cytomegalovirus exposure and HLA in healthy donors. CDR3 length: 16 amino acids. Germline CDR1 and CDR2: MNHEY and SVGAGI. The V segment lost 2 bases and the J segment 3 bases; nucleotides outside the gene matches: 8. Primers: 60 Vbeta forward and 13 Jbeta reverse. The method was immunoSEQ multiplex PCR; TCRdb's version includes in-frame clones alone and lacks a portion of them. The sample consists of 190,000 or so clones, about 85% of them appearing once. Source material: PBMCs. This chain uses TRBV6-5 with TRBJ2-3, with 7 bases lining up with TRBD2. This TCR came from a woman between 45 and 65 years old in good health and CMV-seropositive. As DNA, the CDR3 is TGTGCCAGCAGTTACAACTTTGCGGGGGTAACAGATACGCAGTATTTT. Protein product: CASSYNFAGVTDTQYF.